The next 7 T cell receptor beta chains were all read from a single sample in a study of T cell repertoires in cytomegalovirus infection. Their recognized antigens are unknown. TCRdb redid the calling of the reads with MiXCR, one entry per CDR3 protein. Of some 920,000 distinct CDR3 sequences listed, about a third were seen once; the top ten hold 13%. The sequencing here drew on cultured CD8+ T cells from PBMCs, taken from culture after CMV antigen stimulation. These receptors came from a human donor in good health (CMV status not recorded). Some clones in this sample may be carry-over from other donors' samples.

The chain is built from TRBV19 and TRBJ2-1, with 8 bases fitting TRBD2. Trimming removed 1 base from V and 3 bases from J; junction bases left unmatched: 8. The CDR3 contains 17 residues. The germline gives CDR1 LNHDA, CDR2 SQIVND (reference sequence). The CDR3 loop reads CASSIGGLGGFYNEQFF. The CDR3 coding sequence is TGTGCCAGTAGTATAGGGGGACTAGGGGGATTCTACAATGAGCAGTTCTTC. Full variable domain (missing parts from reference TRBV19 and TRBJ2-1): DGGITQSPKYLFRKEGQNVTLSCEQNLNHDAMYWYRQDPGQGLRLIYYSQIVNDFQKGDIAEGYSVSREKKESFPLTVTSAQKNPTAFYLCASSIGGLGGFYNEQFFGPGTRLTVL.

Remarks on this clonotype: Possible read error: a much larger clone is one base away. The chain couples TRBV7-2 to TRBJ1-4; D is undetermined. The CDR3 length is 14 residues. Germline assignment: CDR1 SGHTA and CDR2 FQGNSA. The CDR3 protein is CAGSLYGPNEKLFF. Written as DNA, the CDR3 is TGTGCCGGCAGCTTATACGGACCTAATGAAAAACTGTTTTTT.

This clonotype was counted between two and nine times. The V and J genes are TRBV7-9 and TRBJ1-2; 9 bases fit TRBD1. The junction had 17 bases not matched to a gene; V was cut back by 4 bases and J by 2 bases. The CDR3 covers 19 residues. The germline gives CDR1 SEHNR, CDR2 FQNEAQ (reference sequence). CDR3 sequence reads: CASSYKITGGRWPNYGYTF. The CDR3 nucleotides are TGTGCCAGCAGCTACAAGATTACAGGGGGCCGGTGGCCCAACTATGGCTACACCTTC.

The rearrangement links TRBV2 to TRBJ1-5; D is ambiguous. The germline V and J ends were trimmed by 8 bases and 0 bases, with 20 bases remaining between them. Germline CDR1 is SNHLY and CDR2 is FYNNEI. The CDR3 runs to 17 residues. DNA of the CDR3: TGTGCCAGCGGCGGCACCGGATTGGGGTATAGCAATCAGCCCCAGCATTTT. This encodes CASGGTGLGYSNQPQHF.

This clonotype appeared many times. The genes are TRBV7-6 and TRBJ2-2; 8 bases map to TRBD2. With V trimmed by 3 bases and J by 1 base, 4 bases remained unmatched. Germline CDR1 reads SGHVS; CDR2 reads FNYEAQ. CDR3 length equals 16 residues. Here the CDR3 DNA reads TGTGCCAGCAGCTTCCATAGCGGGGAGAACACCGGGGAGCTGTTTTTT. Translated, it gives CASSFHSGENTGELFF.

CDR3 residues: CATSIGPGHGPSGTQYF. The CDR3 DNA reads TGTGCCACCAGCATAGGGCCGGGACACGGCCCTTCAGGGACCCAGTACTTC. V gene TRBV15 combines with J gene TRBJ2-5, with a tentative D call TRBD1 (6 bases). Germline V gene data show CDR1 as LNHNV and CDR2 as YYDKDF (reference sequence). V gave up 4 bases and J gave up 7 bases, with 25 bases separating them. This CDR3 comprises 17 residues.

Concerning this clonotype: A read error may explain this, as a much larger clone is one base away. The rearrangement links TRBV7-6 to TRBJ2-2, with a weak D call TRBD1 (6 bases). There are 15 residues in the CDR3. Germline values: CDR1 SGHVS, CDR2 FNYEAQ. The CDR3 region has the DNA TGTGTCAGCAGCTTCAGGGGAATAAGCACCGGGGAGCTGTTTTTT. It encodes CVSSFRGISTGELFF.